The rows below give T cell receptor beta chains drawn from one sample of a study of shared clonotypes between healthy human individuals. Using immunoSEQ multiplex PCR, the repertoire was profiled, and TCRdb retains in-frame clones only, with some absent. The repertoire holds more than 2 million clones, with about 95% as singletons. Input material: naive CD4+ T cells sorted from blood. The source is a man aged 18-30 years in good health. CDR3s include the opening cysteine and the closing phenylalanine or tryptophan. D genes are given only for firm matches.

CDR3aa	CDR3nt	v_gene	d_gene	j_gene
CASRGLAGALNTGELFF	TGTGCCAGCAGGGGACTAGCGGGGGCGCTGAACACCGGGGAGCTGTTTTTT	TRBV2	TRBD2	TRBJ2-2
CASSKARTSGRAYTQYF	TGTGCCAGCAGCAAAGCACGGACTAGCGGGAGGGCCTATACGCAGTATTTT	TRBV21-1	-	TRBJ2-3
CASSPPSGRAVADTQYF	TGTGCCAGCTCACCACCGAGCGGGAGGGCCGTGGCAGATACGCAGTATTTT	TRBV18	TRBD2	TRBJ2-3
CASSATGGSGNTIYF	TGTGCCAGCAGCGCCACAGGGGGCTCTGGAAACACCATATATTTT	TRBV9	TRBD1	TRBJ1-3
CASSPKGTGGPYNSPLHF	TGTGCCAGCAGCCCTAAAGGGACAGGGGGTCCTTATAATTCACCCCTTCACTTT	TRBV7-2	TRBD1	TRBJ1-6
CASSPPGRGSYEQYF	TGTGCCAGCTCACCACCGGGGAGGGGATCCTACGAGCAGTACTTC	TRBV18	TRBD2	TRBJ2-7
CASSLRGGSPMGQPQHF	TGTGCCAGCAGTTTGAGGGGGGGTTCGCCCATGGGGCAGCCCCAGCATTTT	TRBV28	-	TRBJ1-5
CASSLDGDSYNEQFF	TGCGCCAGCAGCTTGGACGGGGACTCCTACAATGAGCAGTTCTTC	TRBV5-1	-	TRBJ2-1
CASSLMGAPWVPNTEAFF	TGTGCCAGCAGTTTAATGGGGGCGCCTTGGGTACCGAACACTGAAGCTTTCTTT	TRBV28	-	TRBJ1-1
CAWSVGRRTTQETQYF	TGTGCCTGGAGTGTCGGGCGTAGGACTACTCAAGAGACCCAGTACTTC	TRBV30	-	TRBJ2-5
CASSQEETSGEKLFF	TGCGCCAGCAGCCAAGAGGAGACTTCAGGTGAAAAACTGTTTTTT	TRBV4-1	-	TRBJ1-4